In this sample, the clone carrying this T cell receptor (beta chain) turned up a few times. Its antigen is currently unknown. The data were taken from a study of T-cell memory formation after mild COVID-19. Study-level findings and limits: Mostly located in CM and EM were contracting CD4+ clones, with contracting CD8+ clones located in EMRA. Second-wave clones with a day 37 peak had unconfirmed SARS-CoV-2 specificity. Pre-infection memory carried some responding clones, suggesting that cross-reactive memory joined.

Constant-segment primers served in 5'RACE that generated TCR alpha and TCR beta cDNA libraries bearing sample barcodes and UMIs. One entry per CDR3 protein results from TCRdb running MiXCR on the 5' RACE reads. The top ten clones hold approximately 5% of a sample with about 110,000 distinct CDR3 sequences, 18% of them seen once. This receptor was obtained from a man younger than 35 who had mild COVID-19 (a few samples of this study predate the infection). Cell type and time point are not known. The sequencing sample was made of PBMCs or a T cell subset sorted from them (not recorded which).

The CDR3 region has the DNA TGTGCCAGCAGCGTAGGGGGCCAAGAGACCCAGTACTTC. Protein product: CASSVGGQETQYF. This chain uses TRBV9 with TRBJ2-5; D uncertain. This CDR3 region has 13 residues. Per the germline V gene, CDR1 is SGDLS and CDR2 is YYNGEE. V was cut by 0 bases and J by 1 base, with 4 bases left in between.